This T cell receptor (beta chain) emerged from a study of blood T cell repertoires in COVID-19. In the study overall: Spain, Italy and the United States supplied samples that represented acute and convalescent COVID-19.

The protocol was immunoSEQ multiplex PCR, while the TCRdb copy is restricted to in-frame clones and leaves out a portion. This table has 140,000 to 150,000 clones, about 83% appearing once. V lost 8 bases to trimming and J lost 6 bases; unmatched junction nucleotides: 5. CDR1 ENHRY and CDR2 SYGVKD come from the germline V gene. CDR3 size: 13 residues. The chain couples TRBV10-3 to TRBJ2-2; 8 positions agree with TRBD2. The receptor comes from a man aged 50 or older with acute or convalescent COVID-19. Material: peripheral blood. The CDR3 protein is CAIAGGPSGELFF. For the CDR3, the DNA is TGTGCCATCGCGGGGGGACCTTCCGGGGAGCTGTTTTTT.